Following are 16 T cell receptor beta chains from one sample sequenced in a study of human T cells and chemical hapten exposure. Time point here: patch test 1, 2 weeks after DPC sensitization. The treatment was: therapeutic diphenylcyclopropenone sensitization with weekly scalp DPC. TCRdb processed the RACE reads anew with MiXCR; each CDR3 protein has one entry. This sample has 95,000 to 100,000 distinct CDR3 sequences, with 9.5% to 15% found just once. Sequencing used whole blood, obtained in connection with sensitization to the hapten diphenylcyclopropenone (DPC). The receptors here all came from a woman between 40 and 55 years old with alopecia areata. Some clones in this sample may be carry-over from other donors' samples.

There are a few counts of this clonotype. This chain joins TRBV30 and TRBJ1-5; D is unresolved. Germline loops: CDR1 GTSNPN, CDR2 SVGIG (reference sequence). The CDR3 has 13 residues. The ends were cut back, 3 bases at V and 4 bases at J, with 10 bases in the middle. CDR3 coding DNA: TGTGCCTGGAGCGGGTCTGATAATCAGCCCCAGCATTTT. This sequence encodes CAWSGSDNQPQHF.

This clonotype came up a few times. The rearrangement links TRBV5-1 to TRBJ2-4, with D perhaps matching TRBD2 (6 bases). CDR3 size: 13 residues. The V and J ends lost 4 bases and 8 bases respectively, with 13 bases between them. CDR1 is SGHRS and CDR2 is YFSETQ in the germline V gene. The CDR3 reads CASSPTSTHIQYF. Here the CDR3 DNA reads TGCGCCAGCAGCCCCACTAGCACGCACATTCAGTACTTC.

A note on this clonotype: Likely a read error: the CDR3 ends without its conserved phenylalanine or tryptophan. The V and J genes are TRBV6-6 and TRBJ2-7; 7 nucleotides align to TRBD1. This CDR3 region has 13 residues. Germline V CDR1 and CDR2: MNHNY, SVGAGI (reference sequence). V lost 2 bases and J lost 3; bases outside the gene matches: 1. The CDR3 spells CASSYGTDYEQYI. The CDR3 coding sequence is TGTGCCAGCAGTTACGGGACAGACTACGAGCAGTACATC.

This chain uses TRBV27 with TRBJ2-1; 10 nucleotides agree with TRBD2. The V gene end was trimmed by 1 base and the J gene end by 5 bases; junction bases not matched to a gene: 2. This CDR3 spans 15 amino acids. Germline loops: CDR1 MNHEY, CDR2 SMNVEV (reference sequence). For the CDR3, the DNA is TGTGCCAGCAGTTTATATGGGACTAGCGACAATGAGCAGTTCTTC. Translated, it gives CASSLYGTSDNEQFF.

The chain recombines TRBV11-3 with TRBJ2-1; 10 nucleotides line up with TRBD2. The V gene end was trimmed by 1 base and the J gene end by 6 bases; junction bases not matched to a gene: 3. Germline V CDR1 and CDR2: SGHNT, YENEEA. The CDR3 covers 15 residues. The CDR3 nucleotides read TGTGCCAGCAGCTTAGGGACTAGCGGCCTCAATGAGCAGTTCTTC. It codes for CASSLGTSGLNEQFF.

The chain links TRBV12-3 or TRBV12-4 to TRBJ2-7; D gene unclear. The V gene lost 0 bases and the J gene lost 6 bases, with 6 bases spanning the gap. The CDR3 is made up of 12 amino acids. This chain's CDR3 is CASSLAGIEQYF. The CDR3 coding sequence is TGTGCCAGCAGTTTAGCAGGGATCGAGCAGTACTTC.

This clonotype was picked up many times. The chain couples TRBV28 to TRBJ1-5, with unresolved D. V was pared by 6 bases and J by 4 bases, with 7 bases between. This CDR3 is 12 amino acids long. Per germline, CDR1 MDHEN and CDR2 SYDVKM. CDR3 protein: CASSPPNQPQHF. CDR3 nucleotide sequence: TGTGCCAGCAGCCCCCCAAATCAGCCCCAGCATTTT.

This sequence joins TRBV6-2 or TRBV6-3 and TRBJ1-1; TRBD1 is a possible D gene (5 bases). The CDR3 runs 12 residues. V was shortened by 8 bases and J by 4 bases, with 11 bases between the two germline ends. Looked up from germline, CDR1 is MNHEY and CDR2 is SVGEGT. The CDR3 is CASAGLGTEAFF. Written as DNA, the CDR3 is TGTGCCAGCGCAGGGCTTGGCACTGAAGCTTTCTTT.

This clonotype was picked up a small number of times. The rearrangement uses TRBV7-3 and TRBJ2-2, with a possible D match to TRBD1 (5 bases). V was trimmed by 5 bases and J by 4 bases, leaving 14 bases between them. The CDR3 sequence is 15 residues long. Germline V gene sequence: CDR1 SGHTA, CDR2 FQGTGA. For the CDR3, the DNA is TGTGCCAGCAGCCCCCGGCAGGGCGGCACCGGGGAGCTGTTTTTT. Protein: CASSPRQGGTGELFF.

This clonotype was seen more than once but under ten times. V is TRBV4-2 and J is TRBJ1-1; possible D gene TRBD1, 6 bases. The CDR3 has 15 residues. The V end was cut by 1 base, the J end by 1 base, with 10 bases between. Per germline, CDR1 LGHNA and CDR2 YNFKEQ. CDR3 sequence: CASSQGNRENTEAFF. CDR3 sequence (DNA): TGTGCCAGCAGCCAAGGGAACAGGGAGAACACTGAAGCTTTCTTT.

The chain has TRBV11-3 and TRBJ2-7; TRBD2 aligns across 11 bases. This CDR3 is built from 15 residues. From germline, CDR1 is SGHNT and CDR2 YENEEA. The V gene end was trimmed by 5 bases and the J gene end by 7 bases; junction bases not matched to a gene: 10. Written as DNA, the CDR3 is TGTGCCAGCAGCCGTGGACTAGCGGGCCTCGAGGAGCAGTACTTC. Protein sequence: CASSRGLAGLEEQYF.

V is TRBV3-1 and J is TRBJ2-3; 14 bases map to TRBD2. V lost 4 bases to trimming and J lost 2 bases; unmatched junction nucleotides: 8. The CDR3 covers 18 residues. From germline, CDR1 is LGHDT and CDR2 YNNKEL (reference sequence). The CDR3 sequence is CASSPRTSGGHYTDTQYF. The CDR3 DNA reads TGTGCCAGCAGCCCCCGGACTAGCGGGGGGCACTACACAGATACGCAGTATTTT.

There are a few counts of this clonotype. The chain combines TRBV19 with TRBJ2-5; either TRBD1 or TRBD2 may supply D (5 bases each). CDR3 size: 14 residues. The V and J ends lost 7 bases and 4 bases respectively, with 16 bases between them. Per the germline V gene, CDR1 is LNHDA and CDR2 is SQIVND (reference sequence). The CDR3 region has the DNA TGTGCCAGTACCCCAGGGAGAGGGAGAGAGACCCAGTACTTC. Its protein product is CASTPGRGRETQYF.

The chain uses TRBV7-6 and TRBJ2-2; 8 nucleotides match TRBD1. CDR1 is SGHVS, CDR2 FNYEAQ, per germline. The CDR3 runs 18 residues. V lost 1 base to trimming and J lost 0 bases; unmatched junction nucleotides: 7. CDR3 in amino acids: CASSLVPGGTPNTGELFF. CDR3 in DNA: TGTGCCAGCAGCTTAGTCCCAGGGGGCACCCCGAACACCGGGGAGCTGTTTTTT.

The J gene is TRBJ2-7, the V gene TRBV3-1, with D perhaps TRBD2 (5 bases). Germline CDR1 reads LGHDT; CDR2 reads YNNKEL (reference sequence). The V end was cut by 0 bases, the J end by 0 bases, with 12 bases between. There are 16 residues in the CDR3. CDR3 DNA: TGTGCCAGCAGCCAAGAGGGCCGGGGATCCTCCTACGAGCAGTACTTC. Translating gives CASSQEGRGSSYEQYF.

The rearrangement links TRBV7-2 to TRBJ1-1, with D possibly matching TRBD1 (6 bases). The CDR3 totals 13 residues. V lost 3 bases to trimming and J lost 6 bases, with 11 bases between them. Germline V gene lookup returns CDR1 SGHTA and CDR2 FQGNSA. The CDR3 DNA sequence: TGTGCCAGCAGCTTCGGGGGCAGGGCTGAAGCTTTCTTT. This translates into CASSFGGRAEAFF.